Here is one T cell receptor (beta chain) with its context. Its specificity is not known. This specimen belongs to a study of T-cell memory formation after mild COVID-19. Study results and caveats: Balance between CD4 and CD8 was seen in clones contracting day 15 to 85, and a CD4+ lean was seen in later expanders. Clones that contracted clustered mainly in CM and EM if CD4+ and in EMRA if CD8+.

The authors produced TCR alpha and TCR beta cDNA libraries with sample barcodes and UMIs by 5'RACE using constant-segment primers. TCRdb independently ran MiXCR on the 5' RACE reads; one entry per CDR3 protein. The top ten clones hold roughly 40% of a sample with about 120,000 distinct CDR3 sequences, roughly 20% of them seen once. Trimming pared 11 bases from V and 2 bases from J, leaving 16 bases between. The CDR3 runs 13 residues. The sequenced sample was PBMCs or a T cell subset sorted from them (not recorded which). The clonotype was recovered from a young man who had mild COVID-19 (a few samples of this study predate the infection). Cell type and time point are not known. The chain employs TRBV12-3 or TRBV12-4 and TRBJ2-7; D might be TRBD2 (7 bases). CDR3 region: CASGGGAAYEQYF. CDR3 coding DNA: TGTGCCTCGGGGGGCGGGGCGGCCTACGAGCAGTACTTC.